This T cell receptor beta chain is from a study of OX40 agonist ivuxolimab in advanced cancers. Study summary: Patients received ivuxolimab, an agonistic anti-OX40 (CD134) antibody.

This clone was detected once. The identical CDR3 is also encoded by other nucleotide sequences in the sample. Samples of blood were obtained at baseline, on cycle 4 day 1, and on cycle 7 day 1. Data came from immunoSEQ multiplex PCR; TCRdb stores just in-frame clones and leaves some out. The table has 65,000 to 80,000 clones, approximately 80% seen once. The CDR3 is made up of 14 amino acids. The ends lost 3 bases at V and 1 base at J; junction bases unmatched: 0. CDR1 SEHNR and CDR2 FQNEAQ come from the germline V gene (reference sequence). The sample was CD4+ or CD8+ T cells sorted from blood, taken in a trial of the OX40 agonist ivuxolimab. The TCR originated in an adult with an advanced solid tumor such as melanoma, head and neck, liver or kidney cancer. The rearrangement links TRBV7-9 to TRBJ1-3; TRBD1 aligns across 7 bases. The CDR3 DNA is TGTGCCAGCAGCTTGACAGGGTCTGGAAACACCATATATTTT. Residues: CASSLTGSGNTIYF.